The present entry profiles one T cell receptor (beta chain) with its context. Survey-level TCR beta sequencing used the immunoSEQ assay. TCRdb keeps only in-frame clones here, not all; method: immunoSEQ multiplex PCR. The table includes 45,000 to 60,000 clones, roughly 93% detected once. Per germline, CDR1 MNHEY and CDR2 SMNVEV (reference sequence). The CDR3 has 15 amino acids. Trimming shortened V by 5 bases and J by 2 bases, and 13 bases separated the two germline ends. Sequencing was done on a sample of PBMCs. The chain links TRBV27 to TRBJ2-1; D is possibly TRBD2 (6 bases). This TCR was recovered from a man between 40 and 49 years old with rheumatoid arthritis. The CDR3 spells CASSPVEGAYNEQFF. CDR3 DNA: TGTGCCAGCAGTCCCGTGGAGGGAGCCTACAATGAGCAGTTCTTC.